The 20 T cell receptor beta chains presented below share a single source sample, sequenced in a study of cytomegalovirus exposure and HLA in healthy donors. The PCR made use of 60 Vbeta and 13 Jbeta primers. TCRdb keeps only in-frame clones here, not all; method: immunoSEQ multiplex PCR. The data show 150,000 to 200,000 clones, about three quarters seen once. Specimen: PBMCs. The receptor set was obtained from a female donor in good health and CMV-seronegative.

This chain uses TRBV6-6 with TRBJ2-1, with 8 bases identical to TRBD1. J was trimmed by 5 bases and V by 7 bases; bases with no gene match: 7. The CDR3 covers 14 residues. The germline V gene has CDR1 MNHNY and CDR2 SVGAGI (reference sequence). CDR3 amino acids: CASNYGQGNNEQFF. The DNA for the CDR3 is TGTGCCAGCAACTACGGACAGGGAAACAATGAGCAGTTCTTC.

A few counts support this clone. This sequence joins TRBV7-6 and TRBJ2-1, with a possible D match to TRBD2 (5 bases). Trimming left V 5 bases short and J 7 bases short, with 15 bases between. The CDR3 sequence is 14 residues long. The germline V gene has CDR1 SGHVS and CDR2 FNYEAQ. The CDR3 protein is CASSPRDVRNEQFF. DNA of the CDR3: TGTGCCAGCAGCCCACGGGATGTCAGAAATGAGCAGTTCTTC.

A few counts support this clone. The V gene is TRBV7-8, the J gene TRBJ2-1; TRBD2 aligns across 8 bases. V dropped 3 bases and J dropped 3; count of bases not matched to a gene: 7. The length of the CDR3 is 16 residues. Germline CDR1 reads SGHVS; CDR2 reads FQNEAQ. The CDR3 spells CASSFSSGIGYNEQFF. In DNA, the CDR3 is TGTGCCAGCAGCTTTAGTAGCGGGATCGGCTACAATGAGCAGTTCTTC.

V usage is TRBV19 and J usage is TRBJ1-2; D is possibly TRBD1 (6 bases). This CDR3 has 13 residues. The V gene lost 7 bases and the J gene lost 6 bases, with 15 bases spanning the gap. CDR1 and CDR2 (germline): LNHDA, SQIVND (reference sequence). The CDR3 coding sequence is TGTGCCAGTAAGGGGGATCCGCGGCATGGCTACACCTTC. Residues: CASKGDPRHGYTF.

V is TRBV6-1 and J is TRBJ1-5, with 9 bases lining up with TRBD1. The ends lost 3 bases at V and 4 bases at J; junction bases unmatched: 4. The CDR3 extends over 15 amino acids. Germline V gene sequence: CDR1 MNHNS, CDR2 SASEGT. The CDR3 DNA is TGTGCCAGCAGTGATTTGACAGGGGGGAATCAGCCCCAGCATTTT. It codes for CASSDLTGGNQPQHF.

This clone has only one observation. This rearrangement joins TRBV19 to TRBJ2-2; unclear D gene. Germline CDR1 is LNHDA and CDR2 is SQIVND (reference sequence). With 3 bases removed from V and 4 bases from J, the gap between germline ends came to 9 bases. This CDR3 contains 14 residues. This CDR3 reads CASSITGSTGELFF. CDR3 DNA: TGTGCCAGTAGTATTACGGGTAGCACCGGGGAGCTGTTTTTT.

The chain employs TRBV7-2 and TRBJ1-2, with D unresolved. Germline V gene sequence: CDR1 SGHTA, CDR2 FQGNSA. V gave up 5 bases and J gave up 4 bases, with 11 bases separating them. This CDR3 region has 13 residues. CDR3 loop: CASSPRSGYGYTF. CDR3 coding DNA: TGTGCCAGCAGCCCAAGATCGGGCTATGGCTACACCTTC.

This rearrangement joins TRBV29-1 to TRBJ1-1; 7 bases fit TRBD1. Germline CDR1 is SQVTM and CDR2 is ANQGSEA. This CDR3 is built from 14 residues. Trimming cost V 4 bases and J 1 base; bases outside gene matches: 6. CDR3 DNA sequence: TGCAGCGTTGGCCACAGGGGTACGAACACTGAAGCTTTCTTT. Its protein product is CSVGHRGTNTEAFF.

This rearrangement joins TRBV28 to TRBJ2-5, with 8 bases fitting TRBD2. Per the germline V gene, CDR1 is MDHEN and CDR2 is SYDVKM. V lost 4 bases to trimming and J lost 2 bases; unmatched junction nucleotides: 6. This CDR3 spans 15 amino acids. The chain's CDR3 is CASSSLSGAQETQYF. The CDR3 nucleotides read TGTGCCAGCAGTTCCCTTAGCGGGGCGCAAGAGACCCAGTACTTC.

The CDR3 loop reads CASSIPPRTDTQYF. The CDR3 nucleotides are TGTGCCAGTAGTATCCCTCCGAGAACAGATACGCAGTATTTT. The chain recombines TRBV19 with TRBJ2-3; unclear D gene. CDR1 and CDR2 (germline): LNHDA, SQIVND (reference sequence). The CDR3 sequence is 14 residues long. The V and J ends lost 3 bases and 3 bases respectively, with 10 bases between them.

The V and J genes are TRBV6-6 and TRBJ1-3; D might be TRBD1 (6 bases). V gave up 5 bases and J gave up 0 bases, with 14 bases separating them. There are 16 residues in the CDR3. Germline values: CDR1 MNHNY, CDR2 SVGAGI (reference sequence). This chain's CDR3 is CASSQRQASSGNTIYF. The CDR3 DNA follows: TGTGCCAGCAGTCAAAGACAGGCGAGCTCTGGAAACACCATATATTTT.

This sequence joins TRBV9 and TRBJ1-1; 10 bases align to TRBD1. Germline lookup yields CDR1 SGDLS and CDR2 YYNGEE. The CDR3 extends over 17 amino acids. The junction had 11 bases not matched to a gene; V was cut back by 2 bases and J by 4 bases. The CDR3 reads CASSVWDRGNIGTEAFF. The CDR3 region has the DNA TGTGCCAGCAGCGTGTGGGACAGGGGTAACATTGGCACTGAAGCTTTCTTT.

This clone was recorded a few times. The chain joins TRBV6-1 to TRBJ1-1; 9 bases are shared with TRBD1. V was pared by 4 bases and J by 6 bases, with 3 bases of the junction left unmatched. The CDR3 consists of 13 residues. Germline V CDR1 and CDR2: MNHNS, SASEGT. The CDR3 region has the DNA TGTGCCAGCAGTGGACAGGGGGGCCCTGAAGCTTTCTTT. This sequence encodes CASSGQGGPEAFF.

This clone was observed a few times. This CDR3 reads CASSRLAGGQDEQFF. The CDR3 DNA reads as TGTGCCAGCAGTCGACTAGCGGGGGGCCAGGATGAGCAGTTCTTC. The V gene is TRBV28, the J gene TRBJ2-1, with TRBD2 matching 13 bases. From germline, CDR1 is MDHEN and CDR2 SYDVKM. The CDR3 has 15 residues. V was pared by 5 bases and J by 8 bases, with 6 bases of the junction left unmatched.

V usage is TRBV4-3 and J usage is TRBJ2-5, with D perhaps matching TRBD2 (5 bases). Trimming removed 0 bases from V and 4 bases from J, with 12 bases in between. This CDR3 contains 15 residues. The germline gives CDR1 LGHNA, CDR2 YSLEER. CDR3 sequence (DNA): TGCGCCAGCAGCCAAGAGGTCGCCAGCGGAGAGACCCAGTACTTC. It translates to CASSQEVASGETQYF.

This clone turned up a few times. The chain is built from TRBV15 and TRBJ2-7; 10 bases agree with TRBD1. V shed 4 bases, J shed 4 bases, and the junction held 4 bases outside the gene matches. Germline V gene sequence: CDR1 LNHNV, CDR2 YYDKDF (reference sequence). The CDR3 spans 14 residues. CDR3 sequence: CATSTDRGTYEQYF. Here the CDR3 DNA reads TGTGCCACCAGCACGGACAGGGGGACGTACGAGCAGTACTTC.

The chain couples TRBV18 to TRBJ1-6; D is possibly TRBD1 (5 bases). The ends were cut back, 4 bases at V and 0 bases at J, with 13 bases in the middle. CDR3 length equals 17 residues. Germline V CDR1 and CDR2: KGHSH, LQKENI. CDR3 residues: CASSLQAGDSYNSPLHF. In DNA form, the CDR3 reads TGTGCCAGCTCACTACAGGCGGGGGACTCCTATAATTCACCCCTCCACTTT.

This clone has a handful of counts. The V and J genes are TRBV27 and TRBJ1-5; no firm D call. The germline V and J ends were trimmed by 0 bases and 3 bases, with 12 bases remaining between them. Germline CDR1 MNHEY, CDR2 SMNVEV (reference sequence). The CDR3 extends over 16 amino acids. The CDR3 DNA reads TGTGCCAGCAGTTTATCGGCCGGAGCAATCAATCAGCCCCAGCATTTT. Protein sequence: CASSLSAGAINQPQHF.

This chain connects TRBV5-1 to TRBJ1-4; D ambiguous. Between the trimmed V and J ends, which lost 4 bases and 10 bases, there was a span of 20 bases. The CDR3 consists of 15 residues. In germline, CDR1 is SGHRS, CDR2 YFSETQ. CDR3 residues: CASSGASKEDGKLFF. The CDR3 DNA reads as TGCGCCAGCAGCGGAGCCTCAAAGGAAGACGGAAAACTGTTTTTT. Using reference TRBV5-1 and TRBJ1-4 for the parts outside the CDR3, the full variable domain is KAGVTQTPRYLIKTRGQQVTLSCSPISGHRSVSWYQQTPGQGLQFLFEYFSETQRNKGNFPGRFSGRQFSNSRSEMNVSTLELGDSALYLCASSGASKEDGKLFFGSGTQLSVL.

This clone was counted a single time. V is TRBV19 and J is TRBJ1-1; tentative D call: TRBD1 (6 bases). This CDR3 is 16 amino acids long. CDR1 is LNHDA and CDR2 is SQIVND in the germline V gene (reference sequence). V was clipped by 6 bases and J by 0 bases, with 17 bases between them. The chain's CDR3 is CASSQHTGSMNTEAFF. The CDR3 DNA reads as TGTGCCAGTAGCCAACATACAGGGAGCATGAACACTGAAGCTTTCTTT.